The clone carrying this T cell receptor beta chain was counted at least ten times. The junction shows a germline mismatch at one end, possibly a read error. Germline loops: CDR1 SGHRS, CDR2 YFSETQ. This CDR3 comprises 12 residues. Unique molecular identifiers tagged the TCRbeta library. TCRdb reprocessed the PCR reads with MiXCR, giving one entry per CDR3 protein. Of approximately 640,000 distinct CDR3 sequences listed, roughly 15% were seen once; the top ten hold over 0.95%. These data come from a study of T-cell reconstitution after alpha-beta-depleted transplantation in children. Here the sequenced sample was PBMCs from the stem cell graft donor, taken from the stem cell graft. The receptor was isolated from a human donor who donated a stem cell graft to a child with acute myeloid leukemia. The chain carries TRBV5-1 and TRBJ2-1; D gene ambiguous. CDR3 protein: CASSFGYNEQFF. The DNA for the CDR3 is TGTGCCAGCAGTTTCGGGTACAATGAGCAGTTCTTC.